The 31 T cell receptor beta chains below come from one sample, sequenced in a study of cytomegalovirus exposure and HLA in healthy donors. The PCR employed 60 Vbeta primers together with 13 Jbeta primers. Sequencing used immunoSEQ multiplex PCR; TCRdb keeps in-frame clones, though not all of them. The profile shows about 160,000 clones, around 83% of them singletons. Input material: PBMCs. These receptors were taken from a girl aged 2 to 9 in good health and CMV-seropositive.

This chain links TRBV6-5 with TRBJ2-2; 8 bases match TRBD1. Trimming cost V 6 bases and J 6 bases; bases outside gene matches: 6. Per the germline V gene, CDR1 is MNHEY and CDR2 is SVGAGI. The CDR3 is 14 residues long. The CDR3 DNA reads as TGTGCCAGCAGCAGGACAGGGCAGGCCGGGGAGCTGTTTTTT. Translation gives CASSRTGQAGELFF.

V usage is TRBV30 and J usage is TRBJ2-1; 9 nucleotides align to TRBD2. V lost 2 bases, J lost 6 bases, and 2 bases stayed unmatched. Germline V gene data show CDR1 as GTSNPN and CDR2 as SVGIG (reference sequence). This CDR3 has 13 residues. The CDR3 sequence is CAWSQGLANEQFF. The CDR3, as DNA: TGTGCCTGGAGTCAGGGACTAGCCAATGAGCAGTTCTTC.

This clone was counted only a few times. This CDR3 reads CASSLGRSTDTQYF. The CDR3 coding sequence is TGTGCCAGCAGCCTAGGGAGGAGCACAGATACGCAGTATTTT. This rearrangement joins TRBV11-3 to TRBJ2-3, with D possibly being TRBD2 (6 bases). This CDR3 has 14 residues. V was cut by 5 bases and J by 0 bases, with 9 bases left in between. Germline CDR1 SGHNT, CDR2 YENEEA.

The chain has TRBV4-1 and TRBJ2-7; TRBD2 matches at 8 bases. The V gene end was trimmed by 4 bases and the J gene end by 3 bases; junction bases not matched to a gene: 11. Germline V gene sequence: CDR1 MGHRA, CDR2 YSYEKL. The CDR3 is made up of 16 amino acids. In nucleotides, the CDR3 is TGCGCCAGCAGCCCGTTGATGACTAGCGCTAACTACGAGCAGTACTTC. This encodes CASSPLMTSANYEQYF.

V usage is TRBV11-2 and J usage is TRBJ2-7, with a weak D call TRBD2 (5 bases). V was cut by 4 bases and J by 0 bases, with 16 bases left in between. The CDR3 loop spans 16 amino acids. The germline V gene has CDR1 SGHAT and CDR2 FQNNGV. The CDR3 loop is CASSSRGKRDSYEQYF. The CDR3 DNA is TGTGCCAGCAGCTCCAGAGGGAAAAGGGACTCCTACGAGCAGTACTTC.

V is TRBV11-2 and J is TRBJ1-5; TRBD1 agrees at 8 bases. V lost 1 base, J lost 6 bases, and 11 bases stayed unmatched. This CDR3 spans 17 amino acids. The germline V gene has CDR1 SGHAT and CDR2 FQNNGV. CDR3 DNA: TGTGCCAGCAGCTTAGTTGATTCGGGACAGGACGTTCAGCCCCAGCATTTT. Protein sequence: CASSLVDSGQDVQPQHF. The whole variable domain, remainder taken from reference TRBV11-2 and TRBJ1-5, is EAGVAQSPRYKIIEKRQSVAFWCNPISGHATLYWYQQILGQGPKLLIQFQNNGVVDDSQLPKDRFSAERLKGVDSTLKIQPAKLEDSAVYLCASSLVDSGQDVQPQHFGDGTRLSIL.

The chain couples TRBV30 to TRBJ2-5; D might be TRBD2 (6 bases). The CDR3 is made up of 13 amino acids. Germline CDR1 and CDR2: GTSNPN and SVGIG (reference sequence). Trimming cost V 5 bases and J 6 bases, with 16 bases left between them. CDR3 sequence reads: CAWRPGSFKTQYF. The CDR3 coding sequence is TGTGCCTGGCGCCCCGGGAGTTTCAAGACCCAGTACTTC.

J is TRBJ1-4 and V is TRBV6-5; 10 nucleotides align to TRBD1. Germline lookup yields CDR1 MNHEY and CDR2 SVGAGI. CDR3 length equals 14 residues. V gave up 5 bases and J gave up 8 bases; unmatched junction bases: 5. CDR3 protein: CASSEGTGAEKLFF. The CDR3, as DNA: TGTGCCAGCAGTGAAGGGACAGGGGCGGAAAAACTGTTTTTT.

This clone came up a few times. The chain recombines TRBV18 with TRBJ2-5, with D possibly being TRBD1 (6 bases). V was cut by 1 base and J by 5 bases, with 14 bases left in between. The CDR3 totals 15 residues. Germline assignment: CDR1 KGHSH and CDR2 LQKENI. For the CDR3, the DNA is TGTGCCAGCTCACCACGGGCAGGGGCCGAGGAGACCCAGTACTTC. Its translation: CASSPRAGAEETQYF.

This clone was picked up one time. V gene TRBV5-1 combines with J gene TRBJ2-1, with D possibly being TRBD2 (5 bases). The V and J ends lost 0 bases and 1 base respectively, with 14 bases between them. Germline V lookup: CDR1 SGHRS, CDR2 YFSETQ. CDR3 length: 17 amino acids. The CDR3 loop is CASSLDQATSSYNEQFF. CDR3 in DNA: TGCGCCAGCAGCTTGGATCAGGCTACTAGTTCCTACAATGAGCAGTTCTTC.

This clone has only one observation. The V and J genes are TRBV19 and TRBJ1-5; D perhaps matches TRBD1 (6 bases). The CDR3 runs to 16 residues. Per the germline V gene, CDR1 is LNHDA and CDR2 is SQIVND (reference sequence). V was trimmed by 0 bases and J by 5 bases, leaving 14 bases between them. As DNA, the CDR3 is TGTGCCAGTAGTATAGAGGGAGGGGGTGCCCATCAGCCCCAGCATTTT. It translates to CASSIEGGGAHQPQHF. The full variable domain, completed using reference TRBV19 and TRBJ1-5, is DGGITQSPKYLFRKEGQNVTLSCEQNLNHDAMYWYRQDPGQGLRLIYYSQIVNDFQKGDIAEGYSVSREKKESFPLTVTSAQKNPTAFYLCASSIEGGGAHQPQHFGDGTRLSIL.

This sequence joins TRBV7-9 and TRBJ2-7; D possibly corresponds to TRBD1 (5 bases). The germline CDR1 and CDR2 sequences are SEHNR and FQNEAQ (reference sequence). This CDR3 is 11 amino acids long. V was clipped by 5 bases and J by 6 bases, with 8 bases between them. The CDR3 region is CASSTQGEQYF. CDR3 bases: TGTGCCAGCAGCACCCAGGGCGAGCAGTACTTC.

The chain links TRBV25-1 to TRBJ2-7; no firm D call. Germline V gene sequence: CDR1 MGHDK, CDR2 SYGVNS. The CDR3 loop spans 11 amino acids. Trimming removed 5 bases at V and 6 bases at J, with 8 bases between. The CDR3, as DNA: TGTGCCAGCAGTCCTTCGTTCGAGCAGTACTTC. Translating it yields CASSPSFEQYF.

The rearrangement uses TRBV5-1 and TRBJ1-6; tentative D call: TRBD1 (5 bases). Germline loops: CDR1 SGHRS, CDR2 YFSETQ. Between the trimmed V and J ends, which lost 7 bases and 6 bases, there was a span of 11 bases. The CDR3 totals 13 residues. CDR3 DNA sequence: TGCGCCAGCTCGGCAGGGCTTAATTCACCCCTCCACTTT. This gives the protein CASSAGLNSPLHF.

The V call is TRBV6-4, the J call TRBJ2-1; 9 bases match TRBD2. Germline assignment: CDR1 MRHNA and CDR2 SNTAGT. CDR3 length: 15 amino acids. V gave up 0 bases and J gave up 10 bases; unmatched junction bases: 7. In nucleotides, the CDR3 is TGTGCCAGCAGTGACTCGAGGGCTAGCGGGATAGAGCAGTTCTTC. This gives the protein CASSDSRASGIEQFF.

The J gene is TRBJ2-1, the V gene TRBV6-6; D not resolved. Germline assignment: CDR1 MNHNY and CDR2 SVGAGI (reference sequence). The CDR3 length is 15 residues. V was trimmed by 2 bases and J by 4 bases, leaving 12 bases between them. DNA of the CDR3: TGTGCCAGCAGTTACGGGCCCTCACTTTACAATGAGCAGTTCTTC. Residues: CASSYGPSLYNEQFF.

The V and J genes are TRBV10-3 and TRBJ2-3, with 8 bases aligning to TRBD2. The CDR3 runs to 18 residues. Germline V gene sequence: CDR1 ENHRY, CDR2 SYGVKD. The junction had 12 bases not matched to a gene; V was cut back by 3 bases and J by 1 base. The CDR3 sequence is CAISDLSRSGIRTDTQYF. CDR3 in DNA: TGTGCCATCAGTGATCTTTCCCGTAGCGGGATCCGCACAGATACGCAGTATTTT.

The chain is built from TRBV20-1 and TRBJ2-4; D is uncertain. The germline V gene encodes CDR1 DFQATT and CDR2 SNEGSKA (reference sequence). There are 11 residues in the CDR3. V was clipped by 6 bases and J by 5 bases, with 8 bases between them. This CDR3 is CSANTENIQYF. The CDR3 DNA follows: TGCAGTGCAAATACAGAAAACATTCAGTACTTC.

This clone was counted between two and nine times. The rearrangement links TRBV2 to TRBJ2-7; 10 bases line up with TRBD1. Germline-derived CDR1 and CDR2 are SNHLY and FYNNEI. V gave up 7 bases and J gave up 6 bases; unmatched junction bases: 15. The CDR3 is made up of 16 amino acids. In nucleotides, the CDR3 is TGTGCCAGCACCCGATATCGACAGGGGGCGCCGGGCGAGCAGTACTTC. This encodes CASTRYRQGAPGEQYF.

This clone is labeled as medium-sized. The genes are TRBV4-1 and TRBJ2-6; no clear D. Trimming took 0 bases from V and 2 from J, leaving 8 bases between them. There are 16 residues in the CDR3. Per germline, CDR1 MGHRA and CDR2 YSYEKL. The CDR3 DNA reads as TGCGCCAGCAGCCAAGAGTCAGGCACTGGGGCCAACGTCCTGACTTTC. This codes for CASSQESGTGANVLTF.

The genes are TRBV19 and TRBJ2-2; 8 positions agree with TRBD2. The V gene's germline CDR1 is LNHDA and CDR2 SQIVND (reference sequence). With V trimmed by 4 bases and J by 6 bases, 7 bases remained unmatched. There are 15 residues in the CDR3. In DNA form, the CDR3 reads TGTGCCAGTAGTAGCGCTAGCGGGTCCGCCGGGGAGCTGTTTTTT. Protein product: CASSSASGSAGELFF. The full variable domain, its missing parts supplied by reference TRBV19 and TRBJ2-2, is DGGITQSPKYLFRKEGQNVTLSCEQNLNHDAMYWYRQDPGQGLRLIYYSQIVNDFQKGDIAEGYSVSREKKESFPLTVTSAQKNPTAFYLCASSSASGSAGELFFGEGSRLTVL.

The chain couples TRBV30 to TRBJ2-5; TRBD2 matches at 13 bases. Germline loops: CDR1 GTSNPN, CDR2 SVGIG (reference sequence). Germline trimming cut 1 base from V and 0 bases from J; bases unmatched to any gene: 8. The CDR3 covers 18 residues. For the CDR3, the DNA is TGTGCCTGGAGTGGTCACCCGGGACTAGCGGGACACCAAGAGACCCAGTACTTC. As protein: CAWSGHPGLAGHQETQYF.

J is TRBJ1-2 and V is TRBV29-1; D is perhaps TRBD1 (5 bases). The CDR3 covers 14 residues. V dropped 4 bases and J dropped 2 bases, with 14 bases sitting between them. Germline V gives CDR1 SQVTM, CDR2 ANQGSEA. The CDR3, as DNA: TGCAGCGTTGCATCAAGGGGCGAAAACTATGGCTACACCTTC. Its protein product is CSVASRGENYGYTF.

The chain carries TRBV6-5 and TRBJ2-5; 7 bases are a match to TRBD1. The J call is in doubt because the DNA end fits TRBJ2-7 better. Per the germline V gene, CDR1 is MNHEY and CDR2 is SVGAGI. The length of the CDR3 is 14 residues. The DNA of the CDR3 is TGTGCCAGCAGTTATAGGGGGCACTCCTACGAGCAGTACTTC. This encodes CASSYRGHSYEQYF.

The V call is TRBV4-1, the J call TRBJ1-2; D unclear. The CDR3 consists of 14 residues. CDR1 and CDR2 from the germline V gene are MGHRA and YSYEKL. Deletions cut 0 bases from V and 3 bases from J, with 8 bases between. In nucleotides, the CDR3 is TGCGCCAGCAGCCAAGAGGAAGCGGACTATGGCTACACCTTC. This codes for CASSQEEADYGYTF.

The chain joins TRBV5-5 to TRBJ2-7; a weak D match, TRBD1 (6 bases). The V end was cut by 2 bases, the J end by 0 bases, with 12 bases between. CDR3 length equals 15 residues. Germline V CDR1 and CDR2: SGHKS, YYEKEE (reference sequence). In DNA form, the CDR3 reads TGTGCCAGCAGCTTAGCGACAGGCAACTCCTACGAGCAGTACTTC. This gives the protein CASSLATGNSYEQYF.

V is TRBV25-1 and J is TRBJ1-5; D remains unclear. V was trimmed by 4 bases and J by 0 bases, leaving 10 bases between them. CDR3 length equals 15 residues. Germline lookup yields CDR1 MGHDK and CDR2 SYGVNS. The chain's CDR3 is CASSAKRDSNQPQHF. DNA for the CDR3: TGTGCCAGCAGTGCCAAACGGGATAGCAATCAGCCCCAGCATTTT.

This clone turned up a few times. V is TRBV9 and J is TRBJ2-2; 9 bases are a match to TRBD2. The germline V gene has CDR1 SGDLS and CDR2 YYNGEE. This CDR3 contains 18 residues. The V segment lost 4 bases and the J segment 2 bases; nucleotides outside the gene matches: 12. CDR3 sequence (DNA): TGTGCCAGCAGCCCGAGAGGGGCTAGCGGGGCAAACACCGGGGAGCTGTTTTTT. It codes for CASSPRGASGANTGELFF.

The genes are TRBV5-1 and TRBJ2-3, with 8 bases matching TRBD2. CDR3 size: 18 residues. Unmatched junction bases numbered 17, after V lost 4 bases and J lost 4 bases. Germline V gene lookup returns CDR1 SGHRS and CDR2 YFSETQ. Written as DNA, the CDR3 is TGCGCCAGCAGCCCGCCTCTTACTAGCGGCCAGGGAGCAGATACGCAGTATTTT. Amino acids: CASSPPLTSGQGADTQYF.

CDR3 residues: CASSVGASGYNEQFF. The CDR3 DNA follows: TGTGCCAGCAGCGTAGGGGCTAGCGGATACAATGAGCAGTTCTTC. The chain couples TRBV9 to TRBJ2-1, with 7 bases that match TRBD2. The V gene's germline CDR1 is SGDLS and CDR2 YYNGEE. This CDR3 has 15 amino acids. The trim removed 0 bases at V and 4 bases at J, leaving 4 bases unmatched.

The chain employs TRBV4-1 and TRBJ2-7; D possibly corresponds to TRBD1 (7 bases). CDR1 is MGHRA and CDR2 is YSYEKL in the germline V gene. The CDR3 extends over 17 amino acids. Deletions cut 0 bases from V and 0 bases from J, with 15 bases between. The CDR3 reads CASSQDQGGRSSYEQYF. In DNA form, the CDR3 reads TGCGCCAGCAGCCAAGATCAGGGGGGCCGGAGCTCCTACGAGCAGTACTTC.